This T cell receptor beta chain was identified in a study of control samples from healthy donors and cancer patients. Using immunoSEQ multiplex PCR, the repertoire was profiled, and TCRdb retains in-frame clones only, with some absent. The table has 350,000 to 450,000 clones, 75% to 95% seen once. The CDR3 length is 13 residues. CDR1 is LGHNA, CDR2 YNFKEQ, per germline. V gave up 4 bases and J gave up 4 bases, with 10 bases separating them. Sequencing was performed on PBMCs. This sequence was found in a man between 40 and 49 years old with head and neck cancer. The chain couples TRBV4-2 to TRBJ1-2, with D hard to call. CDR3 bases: TGTGCCAGCAGCCCCGGAGCCAGCTATGGCTACACCTTC. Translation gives CASSPGASYGYTF.